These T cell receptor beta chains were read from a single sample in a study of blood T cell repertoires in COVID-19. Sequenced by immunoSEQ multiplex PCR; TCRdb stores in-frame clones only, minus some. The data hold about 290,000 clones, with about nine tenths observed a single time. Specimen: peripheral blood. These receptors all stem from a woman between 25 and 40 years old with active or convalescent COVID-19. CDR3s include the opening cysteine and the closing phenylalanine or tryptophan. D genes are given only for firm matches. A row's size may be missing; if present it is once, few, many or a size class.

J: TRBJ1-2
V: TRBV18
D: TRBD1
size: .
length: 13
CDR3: CASSPLQGEGYTF
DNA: TGTGCCAGCTCACCCCTCCAGGGGGAAGGCTACACCTTC

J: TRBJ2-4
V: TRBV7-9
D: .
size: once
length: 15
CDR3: CASSLEPGAKNIQYF
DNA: TGTGCCAGCAGCTTAGAACCGGGAGCCAAAAACATTCAGTACTTC

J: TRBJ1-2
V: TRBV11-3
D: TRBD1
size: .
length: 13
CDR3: CASRFRGQNGYTF
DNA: TGTGCCAGCAGGTTCAGGGGGCAGAATGGCTACACCTTC

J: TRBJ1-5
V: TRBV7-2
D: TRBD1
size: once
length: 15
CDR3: CASSLQGVSNQPQHF
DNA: TGTGCCAGCAGCTTACAGGGGGTGAGCAATCAGCCCCAGCATTTT

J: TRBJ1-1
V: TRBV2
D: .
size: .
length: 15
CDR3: CASSAPVPVDTEAFF
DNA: TGTGCCAGCAGTGCGCCGGTCCCCGTGGACACTGAAGCTTTCTTT

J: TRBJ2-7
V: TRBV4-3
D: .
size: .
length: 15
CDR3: CASSQRGTSVDEQYF
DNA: TGCGCCAGCAGCCAAAGGGGCACCTCAGTGGACGAGCAGTACTTC

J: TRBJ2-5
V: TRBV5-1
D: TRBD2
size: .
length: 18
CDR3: CASSPSGLAGGKVETQYF
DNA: TGCGCCAGCAGCCCGTCGGGACTAGCGGGGGGTAAAGTAGAGACCCAGTACTTC

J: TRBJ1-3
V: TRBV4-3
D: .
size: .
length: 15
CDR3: CASSQGRGSGNTIYF
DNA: TGCGCCAGCAGCCAAGGCAGGGGCTCGGGAAACACCATATATTTT

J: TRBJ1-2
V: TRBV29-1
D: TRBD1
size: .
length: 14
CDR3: CSVANRGVDYGYTF
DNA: TGCAGCGTAGCTAACAGGGGTGTAGACTATGGCTACACCTTC

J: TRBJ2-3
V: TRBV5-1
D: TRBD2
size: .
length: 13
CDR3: CASSSSGTDTQYF
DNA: TGCGCCAGCAGCTCTAGCGGGACAGATACGCAGTATTTT

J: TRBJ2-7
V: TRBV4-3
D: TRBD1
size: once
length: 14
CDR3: CASSLGQGAHEQYF
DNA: TGCGCCAGCAGCCTGGGACAGGGGGCTCACGAGCAGTACTTC

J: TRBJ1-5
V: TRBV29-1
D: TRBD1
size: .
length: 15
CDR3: CSVRVAGQANQPQHF
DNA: TGCAGCGTTAGAGTGGCGGGACAGGCTAATCAGCCCCAGCATTTT

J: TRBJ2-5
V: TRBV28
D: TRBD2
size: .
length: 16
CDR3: CASSPLTSGGEETQYF
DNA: TGTGCCAGCAGTCCTTTGACTAGCGGGGGGGAAGAGACCCAGTACTTC

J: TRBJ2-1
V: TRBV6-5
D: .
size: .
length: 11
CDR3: CASSQLNEQFF
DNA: TGTGCCAGCAGCCAACTCAATGAGCAGTTCTTC

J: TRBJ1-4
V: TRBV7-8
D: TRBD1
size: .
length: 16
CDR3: CASSRRDRGRNEKLFF
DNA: TGTGCCAGCAGCCGCCGGGACAGGGGTCGGAATGAAAAACTGTTTTTT

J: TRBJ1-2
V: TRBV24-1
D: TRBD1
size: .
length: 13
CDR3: CATRSDRDYGYTF
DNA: TGTGCCACGAGGAGTGACAGGGACTATGGCTACACCTTC

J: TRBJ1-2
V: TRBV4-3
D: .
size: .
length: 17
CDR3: CASSPRLSGEGNYGYTF
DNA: TGCGCCAGCAGCCCCCGTCTGTCAGGGGAAGGGAACTATGGCTACACCTTC

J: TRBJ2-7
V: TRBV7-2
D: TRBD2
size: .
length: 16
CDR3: CASSLSSASGSYEQYF
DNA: TGTGCCAGCAGCTTAAGTTCGGCTAGCGGATCCTACGAGCAGTACTTC

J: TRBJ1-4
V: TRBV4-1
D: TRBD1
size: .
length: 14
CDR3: CASSPDRGKEKLFF
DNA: TGCGCCAGCAGTCCTGACAGGGGGAAGGAAAAACTGTTTTTT

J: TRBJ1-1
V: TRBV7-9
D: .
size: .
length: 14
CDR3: CASSLPSQNTEAFF
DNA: TGTGCCAGCAGCTTACCGTCACAGAACACTGAAGCTTTCTTT

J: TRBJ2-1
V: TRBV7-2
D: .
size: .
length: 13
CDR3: CASSLKGLGEQFF
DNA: TGTGCCAGCAGCTTGAAGGGGCTCGGTGAGCAGTTCTTC

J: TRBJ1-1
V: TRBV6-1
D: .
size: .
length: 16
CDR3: CASSEGRGLLKAEAFF
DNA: TGTGCCAGCAGTGAAGGACGGGGACTGCTTAAGGCTGAAGCTTTCTTT

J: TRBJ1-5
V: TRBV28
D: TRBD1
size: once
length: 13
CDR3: CASSFRGRQPQHF
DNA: TGTGCCAGCAGTTTCAGGGGGCGGCAGCCCCAGCATTTT

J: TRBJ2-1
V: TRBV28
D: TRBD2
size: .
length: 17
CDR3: CASSLTKLAGAYNEQFF
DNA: TGTGCCAGCAGTTTGACTAAACTAGCGGGGGCCTACAATGAGCAGTTCTTC

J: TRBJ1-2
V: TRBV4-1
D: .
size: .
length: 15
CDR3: CASSQEAGAEYGYTF
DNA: TGCGCCAGCAGCCAAGAAGCAGGGGCAGAGTATGGCTACACCTTC

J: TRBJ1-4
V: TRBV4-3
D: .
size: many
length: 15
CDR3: CASSATTDTNEKLFF
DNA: TGCGCCAGCAGCGCCACGACAGACACTAATGAAAAACTGTTTTTT

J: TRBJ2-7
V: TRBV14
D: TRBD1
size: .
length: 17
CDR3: CASSQVFPGTGGDEQYF
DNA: TGTGCCAGCAGCCAAGTCTTTCCCGGGACAGGGGGCGACGAGCAGTACTTC

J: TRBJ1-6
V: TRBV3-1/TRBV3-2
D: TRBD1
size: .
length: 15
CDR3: CASSHGTGGDSPLHF
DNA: TGTGCCAGCAGCCATGGGACAGGGGGGGATTCACCCCTCCACTTT

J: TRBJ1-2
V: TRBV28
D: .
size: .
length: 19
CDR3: CASSLSKVRWETSNYGYTF
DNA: TGTGCCAGCAGTTTATCCAAGGTTCGTTGGGAGACTAGTAACTATGGCTACACCTTC

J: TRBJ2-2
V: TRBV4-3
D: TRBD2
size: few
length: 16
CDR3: CASSQAGGTEAGELFF
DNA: TGCGCCAGCAGCCAAGCGGGGGGGACCGAGGCCGGGGAGCTGTTTTTT

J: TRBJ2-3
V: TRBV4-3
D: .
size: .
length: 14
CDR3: CASSLSGSTDTQYF
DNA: TGCGCCAGCAGCCTGAGCGGGAGCACAGATACGCAGTATTTT

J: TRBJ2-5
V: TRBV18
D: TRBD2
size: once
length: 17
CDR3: CASSPWTSGGPEWTQYF
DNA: TGTGCCAGCTCACCCTGGACTAGCGGGGGGCCAGAGTGGACCCAGTACTTC

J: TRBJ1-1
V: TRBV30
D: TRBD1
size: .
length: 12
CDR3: CACSTGWTEAFF
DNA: TGTGCCTGCTCGACAGGGTGGACTGAAGCTTTCTTT

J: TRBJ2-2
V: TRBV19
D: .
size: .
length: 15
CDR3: CASSAGLGRAGELFF
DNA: TGTGCCAGTAGTGCGGGGTTGGGCCGCGCCGGGGAGCTGTTTTTT

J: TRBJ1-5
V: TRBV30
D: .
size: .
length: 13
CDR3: CAWSKKGEQPQHF
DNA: TGTGCCTGGAGTAAAAAGGGAGAGCAGCCCCAGCATTTT

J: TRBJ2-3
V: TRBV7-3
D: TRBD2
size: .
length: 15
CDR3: CASSWASGGTDTQYF
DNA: TGTGCCAGCAGCTGGGCTAGCGGGGGGACAGATACGCAGTATTTT

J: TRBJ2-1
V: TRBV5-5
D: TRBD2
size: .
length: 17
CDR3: CASSLSPGLAGVYEQFF
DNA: TGTGCCAGCAGCTTGTCGCCGGGACTAGCGGGGGTTTATGAGCAGTTCTTC

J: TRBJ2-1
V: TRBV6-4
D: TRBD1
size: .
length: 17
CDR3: CASSVVAGTGGNDEQFF
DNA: TGTGCCAGCAGTGTCGTAGCCGGGACAGGGGGGAACGATGAGCAGTTCTTC

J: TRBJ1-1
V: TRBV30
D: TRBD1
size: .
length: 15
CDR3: CAWIGQGNMNTEAFF
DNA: TGTGCCTGGATCGGACAGGGGAATATGAACACTGAAGCTTTCTTT

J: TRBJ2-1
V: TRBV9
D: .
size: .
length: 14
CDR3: CAASRGSSYNEQFF
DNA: TGTGCCGCTAGTAGGGGGTCTTCCTACAATGAGCAGTTCTTC